This TCR beta chain emerged from a study of technical replicates of blood from a handful of donors. This CDR3 contains 14 residues. With 1 base removed from V and 6 bases from J, the gap between germline ends came to 7 bases. The V gene's germline CDR1 is LNHNV and CDR2 YYDKDF (reference sequence). Sequencing used immunoSEQ multiplex PCR; TCRdb keeps in-frame clones, though not all of them. The sample gives around 83,000 clones, 85% to 95% of which show up once; 0.2% to 0.3% is in the top ten. The sequenced sample was T cells isolated from PBMCs. This sequence originates from a human donor in good health. The chain carries TRBV15 and TRBJ1-6; D is uncertain. CDR3 in DNA: TGTGCCACCAGCAGAGGAGGTGCTAATTCACCCCTCCACTTT. Translating gives CATSRGGANSPLHF.